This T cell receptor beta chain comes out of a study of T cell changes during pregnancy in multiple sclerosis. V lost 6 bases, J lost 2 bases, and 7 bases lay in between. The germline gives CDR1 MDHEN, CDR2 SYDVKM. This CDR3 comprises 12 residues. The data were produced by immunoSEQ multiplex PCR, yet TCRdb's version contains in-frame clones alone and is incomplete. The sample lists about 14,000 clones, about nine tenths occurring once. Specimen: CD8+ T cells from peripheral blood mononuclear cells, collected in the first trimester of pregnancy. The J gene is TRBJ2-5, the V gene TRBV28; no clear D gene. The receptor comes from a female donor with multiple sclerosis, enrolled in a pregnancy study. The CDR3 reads CASSGEQETQYF. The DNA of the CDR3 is TGTGCCAGCAGCGGAGAGCAAGAGACCCAGTACTTC.